This paragraph covers one T cell receptor (beta chain) sequence. Its cognate antigen is unknown. For each CDR3 protein, TCRdb gives one entry from its re-call of the 5' RACE reads, without DNA. Here the sample table reports about 150,000 distinct CDR3 sequences. The data belong to a study of monozygotic twins with inflammatory bowel disease. Study-level points and caveats: Between concordant and discordant twins, repertoire similarity failed to differ, a result that limited power may explain. Using the inverse Simpson index, IBD patients had lower TCRbeta diversity than healthy co-twins. Clonotype overlap with others was lower in IBD patients than in healthy twins, a difference that was greatest with disease activity.

This TCR was sampled from a human donor with ulcerative colitis or Crohn's disease, or a healthy co-twin of an affected twin (not recorded which). Material: blood.

CDR3 protein: CASSLFAGNTEAFF. J is TRBJ1-1 and V is TRBV7-3. The CDR3 length is 14 residues. The germline V gene has CDR1 SGHTA and CDR2 FQGTGA.